These 12 T cell receptor beta chains were all obtained from the same sample, sequenced in a study of regulatory dendritic cells for organ transplantation. Antigens for these TCRs are unknown. Sequenced by immunoSEQ multiplex PCR; TCRdb stores in-frame clones only, minus some. Of 12,000 or so clones in the sample, around 62% were seen once. Sorted subsets were CFSE-labeled and cultured around five days with allogeneic dendritic cells. Sequencing was carried out using naive CD8+ T cells from blood cultured with dendritic cells. Subset in this sample: CD45RA+ naive T cells. These receptors all stem from a human donor in good health.

This clone was picked up a small number of times. The chain links TRBV11-3 to TRBJ2-5; D might be TRBD1 (6 bases). This CDR3 is 13 amino acids long. The germline CDR1 and CDR2 sequences are SGHNT and YENEEA. The ends were cut back, 6 bases at V and 3 bases at J, with 11 bases in the middle. The CDR3 loop reads CASSGRGEETQYF. As DNA, the CDR3 is TGTGCCAGCAGTGGCAGGGGTGAAGAGACCCAGTACTTC. Together with reference TRBV11-3 and TRBJ2-5, the CDR3 gives the full variable domain: EAGVVQSPRYKIIEKKQPVAFWCNPISGHNTLYWYLQNLGQGPELLIRYENEEAVDDSQLPKDRFSAERLKGVDSTLKIQPAELGDSAVYLCASSGRGEETQYFGPGTRLLVL.

This clone has only a few counts. This CDR3 is CASSLDISNQPQHF. The DNA for the CDR3 is TGTGCCAGCAGTTTAGACATTAGCAATCAGCCCCAGCATTTT. The chain joins TRBV28 to TRBJ1-5; D is unresolved. CDR1 is MDHEN and CDR2 is SYDVKM in the germline V gene. The CDR3 loop spans 14 amino acids. V was trimmed by 2 bases and J by 0 bases, leaving 5 bases between them.

The chain recombines TRBV6-6 with TRBJ1-5, with D possibly TRBD1 on 6 matching bases. Between the trimmed V and J ends, which lost 1 base and 2 bases, there was a span of 9 bases. The germline V gene has CDR1 MNHNY and CDR2 SVGAGI (reference sequence). The CDR3 has 15 residues. CDR3 amino acids: CASSYFAGGNQPQHF. The CDR3, as DNA: TGTGCCAGCAGTTACTTCGCAGGGGGCAATCAGCCCCAGCATTTT.

This chain uses TRBV27 with TRBJ1-5; D ambiguous. The CDR3 has 13 residues. Per the germline V gene, CDR1 is MNHEY and CDR2 is SMNVEV (reference sequence). Trimming removed 2 bases from V and 3 bases from J, with 5 bases in between. The CDR3 region is CASSLGPNQPQHF. The DNA for the CDR3 is TGTGCCAGCAGTTTAGGCCCCAATCAGCCCCAGCATTTT.

This clone was recorded only once. V and J are TRBV25-1 and TRBJ1-5, with D perhaps TRBD1 (6 bases). The CDR3 extends over 14 amino acids. The germline V gene encodes CDR1 MGHDK and CDR2 SYGVNS. The germline V and J ends were trimmed by 4 bases and 6 bases, with 13 bases remaining between them. Written as DNA, the CDR3 is TGTGCCAGCAGTGGACAGGAGGAGGTTCAGCCCCAGCATTTT. Protein: CASSGQEEVQPQHF.

The chain carries TRBV6-5 and TRBJ1-1, with D possibly TRBD1 on 5 matching bases. The germline V gene encodes CDR1 MNHEY and CDR2 SVGAGI. V dropped 0 bases and J dropped 3 bases, with 11 bases sitting between them. This CDR3 has 15 amino acids. CDR3 bases: TGTGCCAGCAGTTACTCGAATCAGGGCTACACTGAAGCTTTCTTT. Amino acid sequence: CASSYSNQGYTEAFF.

V is TRBV6-5 and J is TRBJ2-1; tentative D call: TRBD1 (6 bases). Per the germline V gene, CDR1 is MNHEY and CDR2 is SVGAGI. With 6 bases removed from V and 4 bases from J, the gap between germline ends came to 16 bases. The CDR3 covers 15 residues. CDR3 loop: CASSDRQVVYNEQFF. In DNA, the CDR3 is TGTGCCAGCAGCGATCGACAGGTCGTTTACAATGAGCAGTTCTTC.

Only a few counts were recorded for this clone. This chain joins TRBV19 and TRBJ2-2; TRBD2 matches at 7 bases. V trimming: 3 bases; J trimming: 5 bases; junction bases outside the gene matches: 12. CDR3 length: 17 amino acids. The germline V gene encodes CDR1 LNHDA and CDR2 SQIVND (reference sequence). The CDR3 is CASSILGLTSMTGELFF. The DNA for the CDR3 is TGTGCCAGTAGTATTTTGGGGTTGACTAGCATGACCGGGGAGCTGTTTTTT.

This chain connects TRBV6-5 to TRBJ1-5, with a possible D match to TRBD1 (5 bases). The CDR3 is 15 residues long. V was pared by 2 bases and J by 6 bases, with 14 bases between. Germline assignment: CDR1 MNHEY and CDR2 SVGAGI. The CDR3 protein is CASSYVAGGAQPQHF. DNA for the CDR3: TGTGCCAGCAGTTACGTAGCGGGAGGGGCTCAGCCCCAGCATTTT.

This sequence joins TRBV7-8 and TRBJ2-5, with D hard to call. Germline assignment: CDR1 SGHVS and CDR2 FQNEAQ. This CDR3 comprises 16 residues. With 4 bases removed from V and 0 bases from J, the gap between germline ends came to 15 bases. CDR3 protein: CASSSERAVYQETQYF. The CDR3 coding sequence is TGTGCCAGCAGCTCCGAGAGAGCTGTGTACCAAGAGACCCAGTACTTC.

This sequence joins TRBV5-5 and TRBJ2-2; 9 bases match TRBD1. After removal of 3 bases from V and 6 bases from J, the junction contained 9 bases not matched to a gene. Germline-derived CDR1 and CDR2 are SGHKS and YYEKEE (reference sequence). This CDR3 has 16 residues. DNA of the CDR3: TGTGCCAGCAGCTCTCCCAAGGGACAGGGATCCGGGGAGCTGTTTTTT. It translates to CASSSPKGQGSGELFF.

This chain connects TRBV5-1 to TRBJ1-5, with TRBD1 matching 9 bases. Germline-derived CDR1 and CDR2 are SGHRS and YFSETQ. The CDR3 is 17 residues long. V lost 3 bases, J lost 2 bases, and 9 bases stayed unmatched. The CDR3 bases are TGCGCCAGCAGCTGGGGGGACAGGGAGGATGGCAATCAGCCCCAGCATTTT. Amino acid sequence: CASSWGDREDGNQPQHF.